This T cell receptor beta chain was identified in a study of cytomegalovirus exposure and HLA in healthy donors. Study findings and constraints: Later analysis demonstrated an association between a missense DCLRE1C variant and TCR beta V- and J-gene trimming. High sensitivity and specificity were reportedly achieved when the classifier diagnosed cytomegalovirus status.

This clone has a handful of counts. What it binds is unknown. V was trimmed by 4 bases and J by 1 base, leaving 8 bases between them. This CDR3 is built from 13 residues. Germline assignment: CDR1 SGHDT and CDR2 YYEEEE. PCR employed 60 Vbeta and 13 Jbeta primers. Sequenced by immunoSEQ multiplex PCR; TCRdb stores in-frame clones only, minus some. The repertoire holds roughly 45,000 clones, around 65% seen once, with approximately 9.3% in the top ten. The J gene is TRBJ1-1, the V gene TRBV5-6; no reliable D call. This receptor was identified in a human donor in good health. Sequencing used PBMCs. For the CDR3, the DNA is TGTGCCAGCAGCCCTCGGAGGAACACTGAAGCTTTCTTT. Amino acid sequence: CASSPRRNTEAFF.